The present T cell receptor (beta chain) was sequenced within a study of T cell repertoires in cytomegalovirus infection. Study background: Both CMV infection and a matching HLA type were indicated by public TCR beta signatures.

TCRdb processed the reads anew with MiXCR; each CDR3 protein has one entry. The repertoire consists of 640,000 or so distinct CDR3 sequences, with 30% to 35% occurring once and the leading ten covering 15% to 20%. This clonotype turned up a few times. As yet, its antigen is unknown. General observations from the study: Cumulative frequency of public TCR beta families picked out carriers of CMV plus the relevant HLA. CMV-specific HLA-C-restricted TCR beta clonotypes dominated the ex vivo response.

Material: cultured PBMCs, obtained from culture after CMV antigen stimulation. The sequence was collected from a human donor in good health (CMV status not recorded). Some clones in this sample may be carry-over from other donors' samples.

CDR3 DNA: TGTGCCAGCAGCTCTGGCGGGCGGACCTACGAGCAGTACTTC. Its translation: CASSSGGRTYEQYF. This rearrangement joins TRBV7-8 to TRBJ2-7; tentatively, D is TRBD2 (5 bases). In germline, CDR1 is SGHVS, CDR2 FQNEAQ. V lost 4 bases to trimming and J lost 2 bases, with 12 bases between them. The CDR3 runs to 14 residues.